This T cell receptor (beta chain) is drawn from a study of cytomegalovirus exposure and HLA in healthy donors. For the study at large: Approximately 81% of 300 to 450 genotyped donors fell in the Caucasian-associated ancestry cluster. Study-wide findings and caveats: Under in vitro conditions, three CMV-associated chains were confirmed as specific for CMV antigens. Within an earlier analysis, most TCR beta V segments proved productive either about 87% or about 30% of the time.

Comment on this clone: Its antigen is not known.

Healthy bone marrow donors made up the cohort. This PCR relied on a set of 60 Vbeta primers and 13 Jbeta primers. Libraries were prepared by immunoSEQ multiplex PCR; TCRdb keeps only in-frame clonotypes and omits some of them. The table includes approximately 160,000 clones, about 71% detected once. The CDR3 loop spans 14 amino acids. J lost 7 bases, V lost 0 bases, and 2 bases had no gene match. Germline V gene data show CDR1 as SGHRS and CDR2 as YFSETQ. The rearrangement joins TRBV5-1 to TRBJ1-1; 11 bases agree with TRBD1. Sequencing was performed on PBMCs. The receptor's source is a woman between 40 and 55 years old in good health and CMV-seropositive. The chain's CDR3 is CASSLGTGGFEAFF. The CDR3 DNA is TGCGCCAGCAGCTTGGGGACAGGGGGCTTTGAAGCTTTCTTT.